This record looks at one T cell receptor (beta chain) sequence and its context. This CDR3 is also generated by other DNA sequences in the sample. This entry comes from a study of OX40 agonist ivuxolimab in advanced cancers. The sampling schedule covered blood at baseline, cycle 4 day 1, and cycle 7 day 1. Generated by immunoSEQ multiplex PCR, the TCRdb table keeps only in-frame clones and is missing some. Of some 69,000 clones detected, 75% to 95% appear once; the ten largest clones hold about 0.51%. The receptor comes from an adult with an advanced solid tumor such as melanoma, head and neck, liver or kidney cancer. The material was CD4+ or CD8+ T cells sorted from blood, obtained in a trial of the OX40 agonist ivuxolimab.

The CDR3: CASSPDRATNEKLFF. CDR3 DNA: TGTGCCAGCTCACCCGACAGGGCGACTAATGAAAAACTGTTTTTT. This sequence joins TRBV18 and TRBJ1-4; 7 bases agree with TRBD1. Trimming removed 3 bases from V and 2 bases from J; junction bases left unmatched: 3. The CDR3 has 15 residues. Germline V gene lookup returns CDR1 KGHSH and CDR2 LQKENI.